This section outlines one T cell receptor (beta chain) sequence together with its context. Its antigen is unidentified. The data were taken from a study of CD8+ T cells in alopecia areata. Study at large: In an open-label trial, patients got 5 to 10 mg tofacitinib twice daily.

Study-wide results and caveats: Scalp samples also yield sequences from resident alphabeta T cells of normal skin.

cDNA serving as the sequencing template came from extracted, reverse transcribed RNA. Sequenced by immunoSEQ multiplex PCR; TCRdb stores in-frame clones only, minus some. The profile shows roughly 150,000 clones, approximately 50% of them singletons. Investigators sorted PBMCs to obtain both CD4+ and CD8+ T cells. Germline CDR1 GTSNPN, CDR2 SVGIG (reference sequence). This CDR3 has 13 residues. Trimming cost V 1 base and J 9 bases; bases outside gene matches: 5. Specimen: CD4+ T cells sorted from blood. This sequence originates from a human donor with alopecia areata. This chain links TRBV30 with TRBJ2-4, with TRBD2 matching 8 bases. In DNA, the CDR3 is TGTGCCTGGAGTGCCAGCGGGGGTCGCATTCAGTACTTC. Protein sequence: CAWSASGGRIQYF.